This T cell receptor (beta chain) was identified in a study of post-analysis software for immune sequencing data. The study's findings and limits: Pronounced co-clustering by F measure was evident among identically batched samples. Normalized Chao1 diversity was significantly lower in multiple sclerosis patients than in controls. Higher frequency in patients than in controls was seen for about five TRBV segments, with TRBV5-6, TRBV5-1 and TRBV20-1 among them.

This clonotype has only a few counts. The antigen is unknown. CDR3 length: 15 amino acids. From germline, CDR1 is MNHNY and CDR2 SVGAGI (reference sequence). Trimming cost V 6 bases and J 4 bases, with 18 bases left between them. cDNA libraries for TCR beta contained unique molecular identifiers. It was from approximately 0.91 to 9.4 million T cells that about half a million cDNA molecules came. TCRdb re-derived calls from the PCR reads in MiXCR, one entry per CDR3 protein. The table records more than 500,000 distinct CDR3 sequences, 34% of them present only once. This chain joins TRBV6-6 and TRBJ2-5, with D possibly TRBD1 on 6 matching bases. What was sequenced was blood. The receptor was derived from a girl between 2 and 17 years old with multiple sclerosis. The CDR3 bases are TGTGCCAGCAGCCACAGGGTGCCCCCAAGAGAGACCCAGTACTTC. Protein sequence: CASSHRVPPRETQYF.